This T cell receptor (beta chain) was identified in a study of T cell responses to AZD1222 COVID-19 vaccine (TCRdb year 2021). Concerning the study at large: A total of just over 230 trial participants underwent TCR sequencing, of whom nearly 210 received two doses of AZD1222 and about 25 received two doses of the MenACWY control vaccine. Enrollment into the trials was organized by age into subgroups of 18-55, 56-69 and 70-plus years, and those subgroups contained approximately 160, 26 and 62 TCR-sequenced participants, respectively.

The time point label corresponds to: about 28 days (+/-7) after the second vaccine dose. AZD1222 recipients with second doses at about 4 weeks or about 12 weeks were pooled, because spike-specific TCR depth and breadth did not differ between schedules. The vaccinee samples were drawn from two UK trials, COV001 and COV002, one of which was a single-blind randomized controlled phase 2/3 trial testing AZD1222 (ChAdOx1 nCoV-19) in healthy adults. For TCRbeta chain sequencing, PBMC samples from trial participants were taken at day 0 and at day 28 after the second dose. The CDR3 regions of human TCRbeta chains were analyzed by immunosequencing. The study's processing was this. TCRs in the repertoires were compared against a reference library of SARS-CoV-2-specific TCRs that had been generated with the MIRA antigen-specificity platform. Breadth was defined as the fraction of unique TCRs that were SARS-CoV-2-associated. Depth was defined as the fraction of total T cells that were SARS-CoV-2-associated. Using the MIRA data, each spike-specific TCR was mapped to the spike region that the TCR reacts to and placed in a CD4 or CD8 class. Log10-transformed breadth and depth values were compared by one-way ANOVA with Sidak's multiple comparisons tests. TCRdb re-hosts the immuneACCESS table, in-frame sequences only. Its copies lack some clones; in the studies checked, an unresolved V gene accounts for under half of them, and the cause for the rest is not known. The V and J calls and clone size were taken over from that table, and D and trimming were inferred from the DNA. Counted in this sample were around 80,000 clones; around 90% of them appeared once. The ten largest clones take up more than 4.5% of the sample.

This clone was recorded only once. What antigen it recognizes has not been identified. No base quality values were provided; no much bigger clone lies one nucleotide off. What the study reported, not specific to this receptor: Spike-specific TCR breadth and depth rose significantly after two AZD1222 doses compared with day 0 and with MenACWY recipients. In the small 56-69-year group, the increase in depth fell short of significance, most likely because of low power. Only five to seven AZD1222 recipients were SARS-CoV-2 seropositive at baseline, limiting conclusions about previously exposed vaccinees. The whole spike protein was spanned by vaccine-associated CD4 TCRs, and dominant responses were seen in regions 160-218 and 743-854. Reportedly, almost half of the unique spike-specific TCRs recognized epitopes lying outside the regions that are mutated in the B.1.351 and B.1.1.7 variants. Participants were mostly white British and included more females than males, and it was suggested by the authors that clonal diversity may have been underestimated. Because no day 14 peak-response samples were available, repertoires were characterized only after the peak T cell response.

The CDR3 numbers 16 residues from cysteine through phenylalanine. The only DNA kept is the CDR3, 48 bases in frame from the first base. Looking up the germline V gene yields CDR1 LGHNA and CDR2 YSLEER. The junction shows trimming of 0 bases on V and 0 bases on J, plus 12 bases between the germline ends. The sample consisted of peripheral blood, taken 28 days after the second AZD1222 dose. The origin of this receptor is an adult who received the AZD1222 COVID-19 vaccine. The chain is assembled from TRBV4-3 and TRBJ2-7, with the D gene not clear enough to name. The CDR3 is CASSQDVAFTSYEQYF. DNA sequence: TGCGCCAGCAGCCAAGATGTGGCTTTTACCTCCTACGAGCAGTACTTC.